This T cell receptor beta chain was documented in a study of blood T cell repertoires in COVID-19. Study overall: COVID-19 samples, acute and convalescent, were from the United States, Italy and Spain. The analysed material was cDNA or gDNA that came from T cells, B-cell-depleted T cells, or PBMCs.

In the original analysis: Estimates of nucleated cell counts were drawn from the amplification of reference gene primers. This table comes from immunoSEQ multiplex PCR, and its TCRdb copy is limited to in-frame clones, with some not included. The V and J calls and the clone size are those of that table, but D and trimming were determined from the DNA. In the table there are some 62,000 clones, around 86% of which are singletons. CDR1 and CDR2 from the germline V gene are MGHRA and YSYEKL. The CDR3 has 16 residues. Germline trimming cut 1 base from V and 3 bases from J; bases unmatched to any gene: 9.

This TCR was sampled from a woman older than 75 with acute or convalescent COVID-19. J is TRBJ2-7 and V is TRBV4-1; 7 bases map to TRBD1. The specimen sequenced was peripheral blood. CDR3 in DNA: TGCGCCAGCAGCCAAGCCAGCACAGGGGTCATCTACGAGCAGTACTTC. This gives the protein CASSQASTGVIYEQYF.